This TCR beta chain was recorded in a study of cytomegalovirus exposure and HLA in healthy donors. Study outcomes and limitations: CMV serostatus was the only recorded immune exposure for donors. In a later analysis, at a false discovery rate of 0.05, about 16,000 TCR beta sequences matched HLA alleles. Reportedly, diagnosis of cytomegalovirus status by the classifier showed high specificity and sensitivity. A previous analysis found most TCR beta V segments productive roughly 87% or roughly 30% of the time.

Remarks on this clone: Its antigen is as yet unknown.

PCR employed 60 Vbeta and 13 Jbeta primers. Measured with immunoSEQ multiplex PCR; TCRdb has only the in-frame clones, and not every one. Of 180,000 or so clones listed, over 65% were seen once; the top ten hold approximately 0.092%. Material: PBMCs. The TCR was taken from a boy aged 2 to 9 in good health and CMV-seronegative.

The CDR3 protein is CASSSPVGLNTGELFF. For the CDR3, the DNA is TGTGCCAGCAGCTCCCCGGTGGGGCTTAACACCGGGGAGCTGTTTTTT. V gene TRBV7-3 combines with J gene TRBJ2-2, with D perhaps TRBD1 (5 bases). Germline V lookup: CDR1 SGHTA, CDR2 FQGTGA. V lost 4 bases and J 2 bases, leaving 14 bases between the germline ends. The CDR3 runs to 16 residues.